This record looks at one T cell receptor (beta chain) sequence and its context. Trimming took 1 base from V and 4 from J; bases not matched to a gene: 6. CDR1 and CDR2 (germline): MNHNS, SASEGT. The CDR3 is made up of 15 amino acids. This sample was taken from a study of control samples from healthy donors and cancer patients. The method was immunoSEQ multiplex PCR; TCRdb's version includes in-frame clones alone and lacks a portion of them. Of 100,000 to 150,000 clones in the sample, more than 80% were seen once. This TCR derives from a man between 18 and 35 years old in good health. The chain employs TRBV6-1 and TRBJ1-1, with 7 nucleotides matching TRBD1. The material sequenced was blood. CDR3 in DNA: TGTGCCAGCAGTGAAGGGGCAGGGGGAGGCACTGAAGCTTTCTTT. Its translation is CASSEGAGGGTEAFF.